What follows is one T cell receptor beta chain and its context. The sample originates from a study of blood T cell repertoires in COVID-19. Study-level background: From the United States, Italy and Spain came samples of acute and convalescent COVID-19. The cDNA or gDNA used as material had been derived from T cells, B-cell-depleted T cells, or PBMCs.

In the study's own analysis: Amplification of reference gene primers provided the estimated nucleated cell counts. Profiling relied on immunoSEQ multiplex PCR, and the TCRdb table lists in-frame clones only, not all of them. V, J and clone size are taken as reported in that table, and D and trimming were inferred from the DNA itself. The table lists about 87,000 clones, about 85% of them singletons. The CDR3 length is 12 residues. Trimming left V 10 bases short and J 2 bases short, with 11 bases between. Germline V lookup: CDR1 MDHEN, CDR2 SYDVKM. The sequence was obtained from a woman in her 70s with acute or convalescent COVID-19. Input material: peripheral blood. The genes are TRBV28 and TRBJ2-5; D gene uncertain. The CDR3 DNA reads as TGTGCCACCAGACAATTTCAAGAGACCCAGTACTTC. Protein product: CATRQFQETQYF.